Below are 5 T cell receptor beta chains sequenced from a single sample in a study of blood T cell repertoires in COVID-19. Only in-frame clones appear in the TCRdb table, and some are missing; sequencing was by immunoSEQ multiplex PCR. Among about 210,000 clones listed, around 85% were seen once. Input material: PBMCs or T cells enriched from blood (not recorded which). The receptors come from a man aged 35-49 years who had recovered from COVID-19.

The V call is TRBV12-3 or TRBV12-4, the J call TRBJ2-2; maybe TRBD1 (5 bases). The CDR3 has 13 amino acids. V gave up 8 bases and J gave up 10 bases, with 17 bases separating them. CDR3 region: CASAGRTKMELFF. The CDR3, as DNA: TGTGCCAGCGCCGGCAGGACAAAAATGGAGCTGTTTTTT.

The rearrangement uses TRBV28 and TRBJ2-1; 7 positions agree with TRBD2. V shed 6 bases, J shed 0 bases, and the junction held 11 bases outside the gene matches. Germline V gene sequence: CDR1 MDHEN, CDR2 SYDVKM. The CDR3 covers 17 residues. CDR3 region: CASRGLLTISSYNEQFF. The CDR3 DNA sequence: TGTGCCAGCAGGGGACTACTCACCATCAGCTCCTACAATGAGCAGTTCTTC. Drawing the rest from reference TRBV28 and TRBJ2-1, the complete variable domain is DVKVTQSSRYLVKRTGEKVFLECVQDMDHENMFWYRQDPGLGLRLIYFSYDVKMKEKGDIPEGYSVSREKKERFSLILESASTNQTSMYLCASRGLLTISSYNEQFFGPGTRLTVL.

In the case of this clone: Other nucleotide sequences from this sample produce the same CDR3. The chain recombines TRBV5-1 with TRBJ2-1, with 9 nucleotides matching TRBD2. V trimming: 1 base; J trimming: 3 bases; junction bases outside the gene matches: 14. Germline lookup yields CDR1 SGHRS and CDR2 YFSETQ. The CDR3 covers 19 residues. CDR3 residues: CASSLPVGSSGGSYNEQFF. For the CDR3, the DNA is TGCGCCAGCAGCTTGCCCGTGGGATCCAGCGGGGGGAGCTACAATGAGCAGTTCTTC. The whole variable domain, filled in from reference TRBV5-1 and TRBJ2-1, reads KAGVTQTPRYLIKTRGQQVTLSCSPISGHRSVSWYQQTPGQGLQFLFEYFSETQRNKGNFPGRFSGRQFSNSRSEMNVSTLELGDSALYLCASSLPVGSSGGSYNEQFFGPGTRLTVL.

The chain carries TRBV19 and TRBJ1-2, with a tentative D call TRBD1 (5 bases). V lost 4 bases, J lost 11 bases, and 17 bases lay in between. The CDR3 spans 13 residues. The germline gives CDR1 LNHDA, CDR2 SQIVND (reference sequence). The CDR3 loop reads CASSTSGGNRYTF. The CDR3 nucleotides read TGTGCCAGTAGTACGTCGGGGGGGAATCGATACACCTTC.

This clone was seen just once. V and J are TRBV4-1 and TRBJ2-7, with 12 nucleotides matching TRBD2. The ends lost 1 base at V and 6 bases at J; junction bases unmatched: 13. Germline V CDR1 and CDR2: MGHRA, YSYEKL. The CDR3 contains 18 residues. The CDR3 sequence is CASSQGLTLRLAGAEQYF. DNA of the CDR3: TGCGCCAGCAGCCAAGGACTGACGTTACGACTAGCGGGAGCCGAGCAGTACTTC.